Given below is one T cell receptor (beta chain) in context. Here immunoSEQ multiplex PCR was the method, and the copy in TCRdb shows in-frame clones only, minus some. The table records 250,000 to 350,000 clones, about 85% of them present only once. The data are from a study of blood T cell repertoires in COVID-19. Study context: The United States, Italy and Spain provided the acute and convalescent COVID-19 samples. In each case, the material was cDNA or gDNA derived from T cells, B-cell-depleted T cells, or PBMCs.

CDR1 is SGHRS and CDR2 is YFSETQ in the germline V gene. Trimming took off 4 bases at V and 1 base at J, with 12 bases between the two ends. This CDR3 comprises 16 residues. Specimen: peripheral blood. The chain has TRBV5-1 and TRBJ1-6; D uncertain. The receptor was derived from a human donor with COVID-19, enrolled during active disease. The donor label of this sample is uncertain. The CDR3 loop is CASSLYLQSYNSPLHF. The CDR3 coding sequence is TGCGCCAGCAGCCTGTATCTCCAGTCCTATAATTCACCCCTCCACTTT.